Here is one T cell receptor (beta chain) with its context. Its antigen is undetermined. The same CDR3 is also encoded by other DNA sequences in this sample. This specimen belongs to a study of shared clonotypes between healthy human individuals. Whole-study findings and limits: The small donor group covered limited genetic and exposure diversity. The study generally estimated greater richness for naive than memory subsets.

The CDR3 totals 11 residues. CDR1 MNHNY and CDR2 SVGAGI come from the germline V gene (reference sequence). V lost 2 bases and J 4 bases, leaving 2 bases between the germline ends. Replicate PCRs for sorted subsets used approximately 190 ng DNA; this equaled tens of thousands of T cell genomes. Generated by immunoSEQ multiplex PCR, the TCRdb table keeps only in-frame clones and is missing some. This table has some 2.4 million clones, 90% to 95% appearing once. The V and J genes are TRBV6-6 and TRBJ2-5; D not resolved. The TCR originated in a man aged 18 to 29 in good health. Some clones in this sample may be carry-over from other donors' samples. Sequenced material: naive CD4+ T cells from PBMCs. Regarding subset: CD45RA+ positively selected. The CDR3 DNA is TGTGCCAGCAGTTACGTAGAGACCCAGTACTTC. Its translation is CASSYVETQYF.